What follows are 19 T cell receptor beta chains derived from one specimen sequenced in a study of T cell responses to AZD1222 COVID-19 vaccine. The method was immunoSEQ multiplex PCR; TCRdb's version includes in-frame clones alone and lacks a portion of them. Of more than 50,000 clones listed, 70% to 90% are singletons. The sample in question was peripheral blood, obtained on day 0 of AZD1222 vaccination. All receptors come from an adult in good health.

The count of this clone is one. The chain has TRBV7-2 and TRBJ2-3; 14 bases are shared with TRBD2. Germline V CDR1 and CDR2: SGHTA, FQGNSA. CDR3 size: 15 residues. V shed 4 bases, J shed 6 bases, and the junction held 3 bases outside the gene matches. CDR3 sequence reads: CASSSTSGGADTQYF. As DNA, the CDR3 is TGTGCCAGCAGCTCGACTAGCGGGGGGGCCGATACGCAGTATTTT. Full variable domain (remainder filled in from reference TRBV7-2 and TRBJ2-3): GAGVSQSPSNKVTEKGKDVELRCDPISGHTALYWYRQSLGQGLEFLIYFQGNSAPDKSGLPSDRFSAERTGGSVSTLTIQRTQQEDSAVYLCASSSTSGGADTQYFGPGTRLTVL.

V gene TRBV10-3 combines with J gene TRBJ2-7; a weak D match, TRBD1 (5 bases). This CDR3 spans 14 amino acids. Trimming cost V 3 bases and J 5 bases, with 14 bases left between them. Per germline, CDR1 ENHRY and CDR2 SYGVKD. The CDR3 protein is CAISDIKGAHEQYF. CDR3 in DNA: TGTGCCATCAGTGATATCAAAGGGGCTCACGAGCAGTACTTC.

The V call is TRBV2, the J call TRBJ2-7, with unresolved D. The germline CDR1 and CDR2 sequences are SNHLY and FYNNEI. This CDR3 spans 14 amino acids. Deletions cut 6 bases from V and 6 bases from J, with 18 bases between. In nucleotides, the CDR3 is TGTGCCAGCAGATATGTCCCCAGGACCCCCGAGCAGTACTTC. Translated: CASRYVPRTPEQYF.

The rearrangement uses TRBV5-1 and TRBJ2-5; D possibly matches TRBD1 or TRBD2 (6 bases each). CDR1 SGHRS and CDR2 YFSETQ come from the germline V gene. V was cut by 5 bases and J by 5 bases, with 16 bases left in between. This CDR3 spans 14 amino acids. CDR3 DNA: TGCGCCAGCAGTGTGGGGGGCCCGTTCGAGACCCAGTACTTC. Its translation: CASSVGGPFETQYF. Combining the CDR3 with reference TRBV5-1 and TRBJ2-5 gives the whole variable domain KAGVTQTPRYLIKTRGQQVTLSCSPISGHRSVSWYQQTPGQGLQFLFEYFSETQRNKGNFPGRFSGRQFSNSRSEMNVSTLELGDSALYLCASSVGGPFETQYFGPGTRLLVL.

The chain couples TRBV3-1 (or the pseudogene TRBV3-2) to TRBJ2-7; 8 positions match TRBD2. Germline CDR1 and CDR2: LGHDT and YNNKEL (reference sequence). V was clipped by 0 bases and J by 2 bases; unmatched bases: 6. This CDR3 is built from 16 residues. The CDR3 bases are TGTGCCAGCAGCCAAGATCAGTTTAGCGGGGCCTACGAGCAGTACTTC. Translated: CASSQDQFSGAYEQYF.

This clone was seen only once. The chain joins TRBV29-1 to TRBJ2-3, with a tentative D call TRBD1 (7 bases). Trimming left V 4 bases short and J 0 bases short, with 11 bases between. The CDR3 is 14 amino acids. In germline, CDR1 is SQVTM, CDR2 ANQGSEA. The CDR3 DNA follows: TGCAGCGTTGGAGCAGGGGGGAGCACAGATACGCAGTATTTT. Protein sequence: CSVGAGGSTDTQYF.

This chain links TRBV4-1 with TRBJ2-4; 11 bases line up with TRBD2. Germline assignment: CDR1 MGHRA and CDR2 YSYEKL. The V and J ends lost 0 bases and 2 bases, in that order; junction bases with no gene match: 6. The CDR3 sequence is 18 residues long. The DNA of the CDR3 is TGCGCCAGCAGCCAAGAAGGTAGCGGGGGGGCAACCAAAAACATTCAGTACTTC. Its protein product is CASSQEGSGGATKNIQYF.

The chain combines TRBV5-1 with TRBJ2-2; unclear D gene. The V end lost 0 bases, the J end lost 0 bases, and 6 bases lay between the germline ends. Germline V gene data show CDR1 as SGHRS and CDR2 as YFSETQ. CDR3 length equals 15 residues. DNA for the CDR3: TGCGCCAGCAGCTTGGATCGACCGAACACCGGGGAGCTGTTTTTT. Its protein product is CASSLDRPNTGELFF.

The chain employs TRBV3-1 (or the pseudogene TRBV3-2) and TRBJ2-3, with 7 bases that match TRBD2. The CDR3 loop spans 14 amino acids. Per germline, CDR1 LGHDT and CDR2 YNNKEL (reference sequence). The junction had 3 bases not matched to a gene; V was cut back by 4 bases and J by 2 bases. CDR3 sequence (DNA): TGTGCCAGCAGCCCGGGACTACACACAGATACGCAGTATTTT. This sequence encodes CASSPGLHTDTQYF.

This sequence joins TRBV19 and TRBJ2-1, with D perhaps assigned TRBD1 or TRBD2 (5 bases each). Trimming shortened V by 6 bases and J by 0 bases, and 12 bases separated the two germline ends. The CDR3 loop spans 15 amino acids. The V gene's germline CDR1 is LNHDA and CDR2 SQIVND (reference sequence). CDR3 sequence: CASRPREYSYNEQFF. DNA of the CDR3: TGTGCCAGTAGACCCAGGGAGTACTCCTACAATGAGCAGTTCTTC.

This clone was observed a single time. The V and J genes are TRBV18 and TRBJ2-5, with D tentatively TRBD2 (6 bases). The germline V gene encodes CDR1 KGHSH and CDR2 LQKENI. V was trimmed by 2 bases and J by 4 bases, leaving 8 bases between them. The CDR3 length is 13 residues. This CDR3 reads CASSPMGGETQYF. Here the CDR3 DNA reads TGTGCCAGCTCACCAATGGGGGGAGAGACCCAGTACTTC. Drawing the rest from reference TRBV18 and TRBJ2-5, the complete variable domain is NAGVMQNPRHLVRRRGQEARLRCSPMKGHSHVYWYRQLPEEGLKFMVYLQKENIIDESGMPKERFSAEFPKEGPSILRIQQVVRGDSAAYFCASSPMGGETQYFGPGTRLLVL.

The V and J genes are TRBV27 and TRBJ1-6; D perhaps matches TRBD1 (5 bases). Trimming left V 6 bases short and J 8 bases short, with 17 bases between. This CDR3 contains 15 residues. Germline V gene lookup returns CDR1 MNHEY and CDR2 SMNVEV (reference sequence). The CDR3, as DNA: TGTGCCAGCAGCATAAGGGGACCGTCTTATTCACCCCTCCACTTT. It specifies CASSIRGPSYSPLHF.

The chain combines TRBV3-1 (or the pseudogene TRBV3-2) with TRBJ1-4, with TRBD1 matching over 7 bases. CDR3 length: 16 residues. Germline V gene data show CDR1 as LGHDT and CDR2 as YNNKEL (reference sequence). V shed 0 bases, J shed 5 bases, and the junction held 6 bases outside the gene matches. CDR3 nucleotides: TGTGCCAGCAGCCAAGATCCGGGACAGTTAAATGAAAAACTGTTTTTT. The encoded protein is CASSQDPGQLNEKLFF.

The V and J genes are TRBV7-3 and TRBJ1-1; no definite D call. CDR1 is SGHTA and CDR2 is FQGTGA in the germline V gene. The CDR3 loop spans 14 amino acids. V shed 1 base and J shed 2 bases, with 8 bases lying between them. The CDR3 sequence is CASSLIPGNTEAFF. The CDR3 region has the DNA TGTGCCAGCAGCTTAATTCCGGGCAACACTGAAGCTTTCTTT.

The V and J genes are TRBV18 and TRBJ2-2, with D tentatively TRBD2 (5 bases). In germline, CDR1 is KGHSH, CDR2 LQKENI. V was trimmed by 3 bases and J by 0 bases, leaving 11 bases between them. CDR3 length: 16 residues. CDR3 DNA sequence: TGTGCCAGCTCACCGTGGACGGACTCGAACACCGGGGAGCTGTTTTTT. It specifies CASSPWTDSNTGELFF.

The chain employs TRBV14 and TRBJ2-5; D perhaps matches TRBD2 (5 bases). Trimming took 0 bases from V and 7 from J, leaving 6 bases between them. The CDR3 has 12 residues. The germline gives CDR1 SGHDN, CDR2 FVKESK. The CDR3 nucleotides are TGTGCCAGCAGCCAAGAAGGGAGGACCCAGTACTTC. This gives the protein CASSQEGRTQYF. The full variable domain, its missing parts supplied by reference TRBV14 and TRBJ2-5, is EAGVTQFPSHSVIEKGQTVTLRCDPISGHDNLYWYRRVMGKEIKFLLHFVKESKQDESGMPNNRFLAERTGGTYSTLKVQPAELEDSGVYFCASSQEGRTQYFGPGTRLLVL.

The V and J genes are TRBV4-1 and TRBJ2-2; TRBD2 matches at 12 bases. Germline V gene data show CDR1 as MGHRA and CDR2 as YSYEKL. The CDR3 length is 18 residues. The trim removed 4 bases at V and 4 bases at J, leaving 10 bases unmatched. The CDR3 sequence is CASSPIPGLAGSTGELFF. In DNA, the CDR3 is TGCGCCAGCAGCCCGATACCGGGACTAGCGGGTAGCACCGGGGAGCTGTTTTTT.

The chain has TRBV4-2 and TRBJ1-1; 7 bases map to TRBD1. V gave up 0 bases and J gave up 4 bases; unmatched junction bases: 17. CDR3 length: 19 residues. Germline V gene data show CDR1 as LGHNA and CDR2 as YNFKEQ. The CDR3 DNA reads TGTGCCAGCAGCCAAGATCTGGGTTACAGGGGCGGACTGGGCACTGAAGCTTTCTTT. Amino acids: CASSQDLGYRGGLGTEAFF.

V is TRBV10-3 and J is TRBJ1-2; weak D call: TRBD1 (6 bases). The CDR3 is 12 amino acids. The V gene's germline CDR1 is ENHRY and CDR2 SYGVKD. Trimming removed 11 bases at V and 4 bases at J, with 14 bases between. As DNA, the CDR3 is TGTGCCGTACAGGGAAATATCTATGGCTACACCTTC. Protein: CAVQGNIYGYTF.